This TCR delta chain was captured in a study of gamma-delta chains in newborns, infants, children (dated by TCRdb to between 2018 and 2021). Regarding the study in general: According to the study title, microbial exposure causes polyclonal expansion of innate gammadelta T cells right after birth. How innate gammadelta T cell populations in human newborns were shaped by microbial exposure immediately after birth was investigated in the study.

Sequencing instrument: Illumina MiSeq. Identical DNA sequences were merged into single rows after TCRdb reprocessed the public reads with CATT. The sample includes under 7,000 delta-chain clones, with around 10% observed a single time. The ten most abundant clones make up 6% to 8.5% of the sample. Taking its sample share into account, this clone is medium-sized (0.01 to 0.1%). This receptor's antigen is unknown. No base qualities exist here, and no much larger clone lies one base off it. Other nucleotide sequences from this sample produce the same CDR3. Trimming removed 3 bases from V and 0 bases from J; the gene matches leave 5 bases unexplained. The germline V gene sets CDR1 to GEAIGNYY and CDR2 to EKD. The CDR3 spans 15 residues, from the cysteine through the phenylalanine. The retained sequence is limited to the CDR3, 45 bases, with the frame set at the first base.

This chain joins TRDV2 to TRDJ1, with 8 middle bases fitting TRDD3. This TCR was recovered from a child who was a newborn, infant or young child, either healthy, febrile or measles-vaccinated (not recorded which). The material sequenced was blood. The nucleotides are TGTGCCTGTGACGTACTGGGGGCCTACACCGATAAACTCATCTTT. Translated, it gives CACDVLGAYTDKLIF.